These 2 T cell receptor beta chains originate from one sample sequenced in a study of T-cell reconstitution after alpha-beta-depleted transplantation in children. Antigen specificity for these receptors is unknown. The library targeted TCRbeta and was prepared with unique molecular identifiers. TCRdb re-derived calls from the PCR reads in MiXCR, one entry per CDR3 protein. The sample has about 300,000 distinct CDR3 sequences, roughly 7.8% seen once. Study results and limitations: Hyperexpanded clones declined; after one year, newly produced T cells mostly supplied diversity.

The sequencing here drew on peripheral blood, taken 360 days after TCRalphabeta/CD19-depleted stem cell transplant. These receptors were collected from a female patient younger than 10 who had a stem cell transplant for Fanconi anemia, so the T cells may come from the graft donor.

This clonotype was observed many times. The chain combines TRBV5-1 with TRBJ1-3; D gene uncertain. This CDR3 has 15 residues. Deletions cut 0 bases from V and 3 bases from J, with 10 bases between. Per germline, CDR1 SGHRS and CDR2 YFSETQ. In DNA form, the CDR3 reads TGCGCCAGCAGCTTGGATCCTCGGGGTGGAAACACCATATATTTT. This gives the protein CASSLDPRGGNTIYF.

The gene calls are TRBV20-1 and TRBJ2-7; 7 bases match TRBD2. Germline-derived CDR1 and CDR2 are DFQATT and SNEGSKA (reference sequence). This CDR3 has 15 amino acids. V lost 2 bases to trimming and J lost 0 bases; unmatched junction nucleotides: 7. This CDR3 reads CSARIPGGGSYEQYF. The CDR3 nucleotides are TGCAGTGCTAGAATTCCCGGCGGGGGCTCCTACGAGCAGTACTTC.